The rows below give T cell receptor beta chains drawn from one sample of a study of T cells after yellow fever vaccination. TCRdb ran MiXCR on the 5' RACE reads and lists one entry per CDR3 protein. The sample gives about 260,000 distinct CDR3 sequences, over 10% of which show up once; approximately 0.49% is in the top ten. Sequenced here: CD4+ T cells sorted from PBMCs, sampled 45 days after the yellow fever booster vaccination. These receptors all stem from a man between 25 and 39 years old who received the YFV17D yellow fever vaccine. CDR3s include the opening cysteine and the closing phenylalanine or tryptophan. Fields, in order: D gene, J gene, clone size, V gene, CDR3 protein, CDR3 DNA. D genes are given only for firm matches. Clone size is given for some rows only: seen once, a few or many times, or a class if the clone is expanded.

. TRBJ2-3 few TRBV7-6 CASSLSRGGADTQYF TGTGCCAGCAGCTTATCGCGTGGTGGGGCAGATACGCAGTATTTT
TRBD1 TRBJ2-2 . TRBV7-2 CASSLVPRDRGREGKTGELFF TGTGCCAGCAGCTTAGTGCCGCGGGACAGGGGGCGGGAGGGCAAAACCGGGGAGCTGTTTTTT
. TRBJ1-2 few TRBV10-3 CAISESETYGYTF TGTGCCATCAGTGAGTCAGAAACCTATGGCTACACCTTC
. TRBJ2-7 . TRBV4-2 CASSQQRDNEQYF TGTGCCAGCAGCCAACAGCGGGACAATGAGCAGTACTTC
. TRBJ2-1 . TRBV7-9 CASSLSGGENEQFF TGTGCCAGCAGCCTATCGGGTGGCGAGAATGAGCAGTTCTTC
. TRBJ2-1 . TRBV11-2 CASRRKDEQFF TGTGCCAGCAGAAGAAAGGATGAGCAGTTCTTC
. TRBJ1-1 few TRBV29-1 CSVVRGWDTEAFF TGCAGCGTTGTGAGGGGGTGGGACACTGAAGCTTTCTTT
TRBD2 TRBJ2-1 . TRBV18 CASSHALAPNEQFF TGTGCCAGCTCCCATGCACTAGCGCCAAATGAGCAGTTCTTC
. TRBJ2-1 . TRBV7-3 CASAIEGSSLGREQFF TGTGCCAGCGCCATCGAGGGGTCCTCTCTTGGGCGTGAGCAGTTCTTC
. TRBJ2-6 few TRBV7-2 CASSLDGTSGANVLTF TGTGCCAGCAGCTTGGACGGGACCTCTGGGGCCAACGTCCTGACTTTC
. TRBJ2-7 . TRBV29-1 CSVGRSDEQYF TGCAGCGTTGGCAGATCCGACGAGCAGTACTTC
TRBD2 TRBJ2-1 . TRBV6-5 CASSYSVLAGAYNEQFF TGTGCCAGCAGTTACTCGGTCCTAGCGGGTGCCTACAATGAGCAGTTCTTC
. TRBJ2-2 few TRBV3-1 CASSRLQGGGELFF TGTGCCAGCAGCCGTCTTCAGGGTGGCGGGGAGCTGTTTTTT
. TRBJ1-2 . TRBV7-2 CASSLFSSGDYGYTF TGTGCCAGCAGCTTATTTAGTTCGGGGGACTATGGCTACACCTTC
TRBD2 TRBJ2-5 few TRBV7-2 CASSLNGGGQETQYF TGTGCCAGCAGTTTGAATGGGGGGGGGCAAGAGACCCAGTACTTC
TRBD1 TRBJ1-6 many TRBV12-3/TRBV12-4 CASSQGGGNSPLHF TGTGCCAGCAGTCAGGGGGGAGGTAATTCACCCCTCCACTTT
. TRBJ2-7 few TRBV7-8 CASSLGSQVSYEQYF TGTGCCAGCAGCTTAGGGAGTCAGGTCTCCTACGAGCAGTACTTC
. TRBJ1-1 . TRBV7-9 CASSLMGGSTEAFF TGTGCCAGCAGCTTGATGGGCGGAAGCACTGAAGCTTTCTTT
. TRBJ2-1 few TRBV7-3 CASSLNLKNNEQFF TGTGCCAGCAGCTTAAACCTTAAAAACAATGAGCAGTTCTTC
. TRBJ1-2 few TRBV11-2 CASSLEAGDNGYTF TGTGCCAGCAGCTTAGAGGCAGGGGATAATGGCTACACCTTC
TRBD2 TRBJ2-1 few TRBV5-1 CASSLGTSAGGHEQFF TGCGCCAGCAGCTTGGGAACTAGCGCCGGTGGTCATGAGCAGTTCTTC
. TRBJ2-1 . TRBV24-1 CATSELGGVGGEQFF TGTGCCACTTCGGAGCTAGGGGGGGTTGGCGGTGAGCAGTTCTTC
. TRBJ2-2 few TRBV30 CAWSRGRATTGELFF TGTGCCTGGAGTAGGGGCAGGGCCACCACCGGGGAGCTGTTTTTT
. TRBJ2-7 . TRBV10-3 CAIGGGTSYEQYF TGTGCCATCGGGGGCGGTACCTCCTACGAGCAGTACTTC
TRBD1 TRBJ1-2 . TRBV20-1 CSAKQGSYGYTF TGCAGTGCTAAACAGGGGAGCTATGGCTACACCTTC
TRBD2 TRBJ2-3 few TRBV7-2 CASSPRGAGGGDTQYF TGTGCCAGCAGCCCGCGCGGAGCGGGAGGGGGGGATACGCAGTATTTT
. TRBJ1-1 few TRBV20-1 CSARDAVEGAKGEAFF TGCAGTGCTAGAGATGCGGTTGAAGGGGCCAAGGGTGAAGCTTTCTTT
. TRBJ2-7 many TRBV7-2 CASSLARSSYEQYF TGTGCCAGCAGCTTAGCTCGGAGCTCCTACGAGCAGTACTTC
TRBD1 TRBJ2-6 few TRBV7-2 CASNTGTGAGANVLTF TGTGCCAGCAACACAGGGACAGGGGCCGGGGCCAACGTCCTGACTTTC
TRBD2 TRBJ2-3 . TRBV5-6 CASSLPGLLAGVVDTQYF TGTGCCAGCAGCTTACCAGGGCTCCTAGCGGGAGTAGTAGATACGCAGTATTTT
TRBD2 TRBJ2-3 few TRBV5-1 CASSFSGRPSDTQYF TGCGCCAGCAGCTTTAGCGGGAGGCCGTCCGATACGCAGTATTTT
. TRBJ1-2 . TRBV20-1 CSARQGRGYGYTF TGCAGTGCTAGACAGGGGAGAGGCTATGGCTACACCTTC
. TRBJ2-1 . TRBV6-1 CASREDYGSYNEQFF TGTGCCAGCAGGGAGGACTATGGGTCCTACAATGAGCAGTTCTTC
TRBD2 TRBJ2-1 many TRBV7-3 CASSQAGGMNNEQFF TGTGCCAGCAGCCAAGCGGGAGGGATGAACAATGAGCAGTTCTTC
. TRBJ2-1 many TRBV7-6 CASSFGARGPGYNEQFF TGTGCCAGCAGCTTTGGAGCTCGGGGACCCGGCTACAATGAGCAGTTCTTC
. TRBJ2-5 . TRBV9 CASSVGRAGGETQYF TGTGCCAGCAGCGTAGGTAGGGCTGGGGGAGAGACCCAGTACTTC
TRBD1 TRBJ2-7 . TRBV5-1 CASSQGQRPYEQYF TGCGCCAGCAGCCAGGGACAGCGCCCCTACGAGCAGTACTTC
TRBD1 TRBJ2-1 . TRBV5-1 CASSLTGGLNNEQFF TGCGCCAGCAGCTTGACAGGGGGCTTGAACAATGAGCAGTTCTTC
. TRBJ2-2 . TRBV5-6 CASSANRNTGELFF TGTGCCAGCAGCGCGAACAGGAACACCGGGGAGCTGTTTTTT
. TRBJ2-1 few TRBV7-8 CASSARLGSYNEQFF TGTGCCAGCAGCGCCAGATTGGGCTCCTACAATGAGCAGTTCTTC
. TRBJ2-7 . TRBV7-2 CASSLVSFRQHRYEQYF TGTGCCAGCAGCTTAGTTAGTTTCCGACAACACCGCTACGAGCAGTACTTC
. TRBJ2-5 many TRBV20-1 CSASPGQFETQYF TGCAGTGCTAGTCCGGGACAATTCGAGACCCAGTACTTC
. TRBJ2-2 . TRBV11-1 CASSLGSRPTGELFF TGTGCCAGCAGCTTAGGATCCCGGCCCACCGGGGAGCTGTTTTTT
. TRBJ2-7 once TRBV27 CASSLRVGTYEQYF TGTGCCAGCAGTTTAAGGGTTGGCACCTACGAGCAGTACTTC
. TRBJ2-1 . TRBV29-1 CSGIPVDEQFF TGCAGCGGTATTCCTGTGGACGAGCAGTTCTTC
. TRBJ1-4 . TRBV6-5 CASSPTRDISPGEKLFF TGTGCCAGCAGTCCGACCCGGGATATTTCCCCGGGTGAAAAACTGTTTTTT
. TRBJ1-2 few TRBV4-3 CASSQDRSVHYGYTF TGCGCCAGCAGCCAAGATCGGTCAGTGCACTATGGCTACACCTTC
TRBD1 TRBJ2-1 . TRBV7-6 CASSNSDRGPYNEQFF TGTGCCAGCAGCAACTCGGACAGGGGGCCATACAATGAGCAGTTCTTC
TRBD1 TRBJ1-1 few TRBV5-1 CASSLVIGGLNTEAFF TGCGCCAGCAGCTTGGTAATAGGGGGCTTGAACACTGAAGCTTTCTTT
TRBD1 TRBJ2-7 . TRBV5-1 CASSLDAGQGYEQYF TGCGCCAGCAGCTTGGACGCGGGACAGGGATACGAGCAGTACTTC
TRBD2 TRBJ2-3 . TRBV6-9 CASSPPRGGPDTQYF TGTGCCAGCAGTCCTCCAAGGGGAGGGCCGGATACGCAGTATTTT
. TRBJ2-3 . TRBV28 CATAGASGYTQYF TGTGCCACCGCAGGGGCTAGCGGTTATACGCAGTATTTT
. TRBJ2-1 . TRBV20-1 CSATPHGSYNEQFF TGCAGTGCTACCCCCCACGGCTCCTACAATGAGCAGTTCTTC
. TRBJ1-2 few TRBV15 CATSRDTTGTISNGYTF TGTGCCACCAGCAGAGACACAACCGGGACAATCTCTAATGGCTACACCTTC
TRBD1 TRBJ2-1 few TRBV12-5 CASGLATGTGNNEQFF TGTGCTAGTGGTTTGGCGACCGGGACAGGGAACAATGAGCAGTTCTTC
. TRBJ2-7 few TRBV11-2 CASSLRQGSRSFSYEQYF TGTGCCAGCAGCTTGAGGCAGGGGAGTCGGAGTTTCTCCTACGAGCAGTACTTC
. TRBJ2-2 few TRBV12-3/TRBV12-4 CASTPRQGGTGELFF TGTGCCAGCACCCCGCGGCAGGGGGGCACCGGGGAGCTGTTTTTT